This T cell receptor (beta chain) was obtained from a study of blood T cell repertoires in COVID-19. Study in general: Samples of COVID-19 (acute and convalescent) were obtained from the United States, Italy and Spain.

Per the study methods: The assay estimated nucleated cells by amplifying reference gene primers. Profiling relied on immunoSEQ multiplex PCR, and the TCRdb table lists in-frame clones only, not all of them. For V, J and clone size, that table is used; D and trimming come from the DNA. The table lists around 300,000 clones, over 75% of them singletons. The cohort comprised adults aged roughly 18 to 100 years residing in 20 to 30 US areas. Cohort 3 donors counted as recovered after two negative PCRs, clearance, or resolved symptoms. Regarding this clone: Other DNA variants within this sample encode the same CDR3.

This CDR3 comprises 14 residues. The V end lost 4 bases, the J end lost 2 bases, and 8 bases lay between the germline ends. Germline V gene sequence: CDR1 SNHLY, CDR2 FYNNEI. The rearrangement links TRBV2 to TRBJ2-2; D not certain. Sequencing used PBMCs or T cells enriched from blood (not recorded which). This receptor was identified in a man in his thirties or forties who had recovered from COVID-19. The CDR3 sequence: CASSGGPNTGELFF. CDR3 nucleotides: TGTGCCAGCAGTGGAGGCCCTAACACCGGGGAGCTGTTTTTT.